Sequencing of this TCR beta chain was carried out in a study of blood T cell repertoires in COVID-19 (dated by TCRdb to 2020 to 2021). Background on the whole study: For ImmuneRACE Cohort 3, a participant was defined as recovered based on two consecutive negative NP/OP PCR tests, clearance by a healthcare professional, or resolution of symptoms. Samples covering the acute and convalescent phases of COVID-19 were provided by collaborators in the United States, Italy and Spain. The prospective study material was composed of cDNA or gDNA derived from T cells, B-cell-depleted T cells, or PBMCs. The dataset comprised deeply sampled blood TCRbeta repertoires from subjects exposed to, actively infected with, or recovered from COVID-19. The repertoires were released in a freely available public database intended as a resource for research on the immune response to SARS-CoV-2. The samples were drawn from the first 160 participants of the ongoing ImmuneRACE study and from 1,254 subjects provided by 6 global collaborators. Nearly every sample came with metadata listing a de-identified subject ID, COVID-19 status, age in years and sex. Where available, HLA class I and class II types were taken from metadata supplied by the sample provider and were not determined by assay-based typing. The research as a whole found: Clinical and demographic metadata were provided uncurated, with the amount varying by source and participant.

Many counts were recorded for this clone. Its antigen is still unknown. One base away there is no much larger clone; base qualities are not given. In the prospective study, participants were roughly 18 to 100 years old, resided in fewer than 25 geographic areas of the United States, and were enrolled through a virtual design. In the prospective study, participants were assigned to cohorts based on the clinical history participants reported in a screening survey and a study questionnaire. Mobile phlebotomists in the prospective study collected whole blood, serum and a nasopharyngeal or oropharyngeal swab from every participant. Additional blood draws and questionnaires over an approximately 2-month period could optionally be provided by prospective study participants. Blood samples from the prospective study were shipped frozen or at room temperature prior to DNA extraction. TCRbeta CDR3 regions were amplified from genomic DNA by means of the immunoSEQ Assay, a bias-controlled multiplex PCR. The study's own analysis went as follows. The number of nucleated cells in each sample was estimated from the amplification of reference gene primers within the assay. To quantify the absolute abundance of each unique TCRbeta CDR3 rearrangement, sequence reads were collapsed and filtered. For each sample, productive Simpson clonality was calculated as the square root of Simpson's diversity index over productive rearrangements. Here the immuneACCESS table is served through TCRdb, limited to in-frame sequences with V and J called. Missing clones are a known gap in these copies; in checked studies unresolved V genes cover under half, and the rest lacks a known reason. V and J calls and clone size are given by that table; D and trimming were obtained from the DNA. The sample contains fewer than 250,000 clones, approximately 86% of them found a single time. Around 23% of the sample comes from the top ten.

The clonotype comes from a woman between 40 and 55 years old in a cohort exposed to, infected with or recovered from COVID-19 (not recorded which). The specimen sequenced was PBMCs or T cells enriched from blood (not recorded which).

The DNA sequence is as follows: TGCGCCAGCAGCACCCAGGGGGCAGGGCAGCCCCAGCATTTT. This is translated as CASSTQGAGQPQHF. The chain links TRBV4-1 with TRBJ1-5; 8 middle bases align to TRBD1. Germline trimming amounts to 5 bases on V and 7 bases on J, with 7 as the count of junction bases outside the gene matches. CDR1 MGHRA and CDR2 YSYEKL were looked up in the germline V gene. Taken from cysteine to phenylalanine, the CDR3 has 14 residues. Only CDR3 DNA remains: 42 bases, in frame from the first base.